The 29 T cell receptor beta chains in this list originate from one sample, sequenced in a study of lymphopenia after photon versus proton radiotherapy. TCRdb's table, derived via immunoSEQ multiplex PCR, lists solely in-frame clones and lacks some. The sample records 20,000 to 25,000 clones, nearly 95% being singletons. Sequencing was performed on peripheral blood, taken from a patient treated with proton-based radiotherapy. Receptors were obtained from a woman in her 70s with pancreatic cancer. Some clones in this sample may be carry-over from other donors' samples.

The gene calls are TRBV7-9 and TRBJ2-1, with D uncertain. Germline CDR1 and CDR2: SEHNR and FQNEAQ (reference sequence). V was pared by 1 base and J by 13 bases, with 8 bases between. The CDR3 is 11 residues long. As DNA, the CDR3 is TGTGCCAGCAGCTTAGAGTTGGGACAGTTCTTC. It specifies CASSLELGQFF.

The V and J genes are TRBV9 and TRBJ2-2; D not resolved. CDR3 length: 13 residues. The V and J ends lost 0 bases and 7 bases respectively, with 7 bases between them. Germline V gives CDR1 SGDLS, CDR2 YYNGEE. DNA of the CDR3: TGTGCCAGCAGCGTAGGCTCTTACGGGGAGCTGTTTTTT. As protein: CASSVGSYGELFF.

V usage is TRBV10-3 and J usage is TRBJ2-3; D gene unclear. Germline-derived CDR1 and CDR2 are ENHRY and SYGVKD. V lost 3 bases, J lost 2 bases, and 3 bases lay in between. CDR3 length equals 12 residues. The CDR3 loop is CAISDNTDTQYF. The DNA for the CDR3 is TGTGCCATCAGTGATAACACAGATACGCAGTATTTT.

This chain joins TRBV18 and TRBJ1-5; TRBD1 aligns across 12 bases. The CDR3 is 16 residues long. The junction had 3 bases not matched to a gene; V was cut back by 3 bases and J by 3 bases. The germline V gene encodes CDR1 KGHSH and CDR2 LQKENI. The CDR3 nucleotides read TGTGCCAGCTCACCCGGGACAGGGGGCGTCAATCAGCCCCAGCATTTT. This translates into CASSPGTGGVNQPQHF. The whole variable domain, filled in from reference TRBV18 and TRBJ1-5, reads NAGVMQNPRHLVRRRGQEARLRCSPMKGHSHVYWYRQLPEEGLKFMVYLQKENIIDESGMPKERFSAEFPKEGPSILRIQQVVRGDSAAYFCASSPGTGGVNQPQHFGDGTRLSIL.

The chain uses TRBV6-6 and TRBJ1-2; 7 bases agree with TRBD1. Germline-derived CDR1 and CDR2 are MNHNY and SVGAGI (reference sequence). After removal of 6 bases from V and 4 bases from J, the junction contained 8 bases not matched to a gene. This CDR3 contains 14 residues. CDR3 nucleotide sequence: TGTGCCAGCAGGAAGGGGGACAGTCCCTATGGCTACACCTTC. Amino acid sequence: CASRKGDSPYGYTF.

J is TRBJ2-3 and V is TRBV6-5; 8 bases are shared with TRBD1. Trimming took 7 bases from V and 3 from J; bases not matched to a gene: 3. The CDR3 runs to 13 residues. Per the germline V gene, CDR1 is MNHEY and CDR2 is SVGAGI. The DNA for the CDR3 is TGTGCCAGCAATAGACAGGGGACAGATACGCAGTATTTT. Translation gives CASNRQGTDTQYF.

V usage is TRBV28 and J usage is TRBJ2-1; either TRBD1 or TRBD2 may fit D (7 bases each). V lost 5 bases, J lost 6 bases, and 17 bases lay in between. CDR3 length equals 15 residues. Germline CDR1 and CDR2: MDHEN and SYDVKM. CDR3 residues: CASSPQGRGVNEQFF. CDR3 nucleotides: TGTGCCAGCAGTCCACAGGGGAGGGGAGTCAATGAGCAGTTCTTC.

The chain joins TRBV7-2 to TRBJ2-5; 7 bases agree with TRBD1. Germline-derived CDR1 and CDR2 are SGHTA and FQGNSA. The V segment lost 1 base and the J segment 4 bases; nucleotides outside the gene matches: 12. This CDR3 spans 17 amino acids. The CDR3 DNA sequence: TGTGCCAGCAGCTTAGTCGTCAGGGGGAAATATGGAGAGACCCAGTACTTC. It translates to CASSLVVRGKYGETQYF.

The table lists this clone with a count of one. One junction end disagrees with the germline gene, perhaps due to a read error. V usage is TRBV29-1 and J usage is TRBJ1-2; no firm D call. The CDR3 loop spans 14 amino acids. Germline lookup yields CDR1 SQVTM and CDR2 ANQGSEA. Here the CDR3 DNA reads TGCAGCGTTGAAGATCCACCAGGATCAAATGGCCACACCTTC. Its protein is CSVEDPPGSNGHTF.

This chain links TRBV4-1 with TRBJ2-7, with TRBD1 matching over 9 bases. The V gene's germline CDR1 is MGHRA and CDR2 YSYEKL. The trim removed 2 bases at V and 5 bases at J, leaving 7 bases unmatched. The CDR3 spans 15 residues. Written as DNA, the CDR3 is TGCGCCAGCAGCCAAACGGACAGGGGTCCAAACGAGCAGTACTTC. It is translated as CASSQTDRGPNEQYF.

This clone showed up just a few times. This CDR3 is CASSALLETEAFF. Written as DNA, the CDR3 is TGTGCCAGCAGCGCCTTACTTGAAACTGAAGCTTTCTTT. The chain is built from TRBV7-9 and TRBJ1-1, with unresolved D. V was cut by 5 bases and J by 5 bases, with 12 bases left in between. In germline, CDR1 is SEHNR, CDR2 FQNEAQ (reference sequence). CDR3 length: 13 residues.

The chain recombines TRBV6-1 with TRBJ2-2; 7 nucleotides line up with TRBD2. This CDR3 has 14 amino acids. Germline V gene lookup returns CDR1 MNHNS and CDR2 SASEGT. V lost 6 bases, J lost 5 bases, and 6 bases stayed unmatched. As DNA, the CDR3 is TGTGCCAGCAGGGCTAGCGGATCTACCGGGGAGCTGTTTTTT. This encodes CASRASGSTGELFF.

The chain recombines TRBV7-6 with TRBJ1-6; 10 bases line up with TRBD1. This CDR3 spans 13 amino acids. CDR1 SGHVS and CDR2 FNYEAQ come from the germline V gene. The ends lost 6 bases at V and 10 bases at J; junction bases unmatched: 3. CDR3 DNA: TGTGCCAGCAGGACAGGGGGCTACTCACCCCTCCACTTT. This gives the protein CASRTGGYSPLHF.

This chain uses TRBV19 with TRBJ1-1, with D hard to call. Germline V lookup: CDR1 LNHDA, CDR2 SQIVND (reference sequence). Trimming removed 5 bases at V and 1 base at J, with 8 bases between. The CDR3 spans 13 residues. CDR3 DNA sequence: TGTGCCAGTAGTGTTTGGGCGAACACTGAAGCTTTCTTT. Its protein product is CASSVWANTEAFF.

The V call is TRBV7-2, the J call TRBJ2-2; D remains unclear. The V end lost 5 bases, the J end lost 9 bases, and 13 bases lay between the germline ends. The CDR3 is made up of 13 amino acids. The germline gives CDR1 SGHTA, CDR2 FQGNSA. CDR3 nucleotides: TGTGCCAGCAGCCTAGAGGTAGTCCGGGAGCTGTTTTTT. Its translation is CASSLEVVRELFF.

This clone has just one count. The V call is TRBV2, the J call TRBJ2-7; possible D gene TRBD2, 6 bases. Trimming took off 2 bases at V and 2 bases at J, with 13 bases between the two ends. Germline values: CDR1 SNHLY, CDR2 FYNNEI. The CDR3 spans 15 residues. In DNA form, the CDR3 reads TGTGCCAGCAGTGAAAGGAGGGAAGAGACCTACGAGCAGTACTTC. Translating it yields CASSERREETYEQYF.

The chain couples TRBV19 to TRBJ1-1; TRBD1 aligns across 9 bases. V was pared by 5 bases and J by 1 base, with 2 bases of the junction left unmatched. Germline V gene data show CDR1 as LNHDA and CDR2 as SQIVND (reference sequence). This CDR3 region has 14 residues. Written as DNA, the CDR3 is TGTGCCAGTAGTTCGGACAGGGGGAACACTGAAGCTTTCTTT. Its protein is CASSSDRGNTEAFF.

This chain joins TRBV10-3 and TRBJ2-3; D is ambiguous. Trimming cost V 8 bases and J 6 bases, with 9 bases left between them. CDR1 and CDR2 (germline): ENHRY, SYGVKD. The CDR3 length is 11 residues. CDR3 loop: CAISPGDTQYF. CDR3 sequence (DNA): TGTGCCATCTCCCCCGGGGATACGCAGTATTTT.

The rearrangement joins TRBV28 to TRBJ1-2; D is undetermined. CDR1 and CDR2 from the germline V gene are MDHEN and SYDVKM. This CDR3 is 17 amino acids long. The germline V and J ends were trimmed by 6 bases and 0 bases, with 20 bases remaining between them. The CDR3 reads CASRSIVQGRSNYGYTF. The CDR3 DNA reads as TGTGCCAGCAGAAGTATCGTCCAAGGCAGATCTAACTATGGCTACACCTTC.

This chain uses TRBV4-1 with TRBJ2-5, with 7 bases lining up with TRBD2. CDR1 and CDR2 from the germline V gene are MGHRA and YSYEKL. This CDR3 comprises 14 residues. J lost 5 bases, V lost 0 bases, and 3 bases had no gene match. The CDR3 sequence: CASSQEAGRETQYF. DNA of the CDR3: TGCGCCAGCAGCCAAGAAGCGGGGCGGGAGACCCAGTACTTC.

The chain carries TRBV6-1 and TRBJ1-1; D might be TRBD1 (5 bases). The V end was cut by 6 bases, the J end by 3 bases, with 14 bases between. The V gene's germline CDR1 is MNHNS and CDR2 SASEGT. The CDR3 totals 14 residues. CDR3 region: CASSYSRGYTEAFF. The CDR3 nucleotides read TGTGCCAGCAGCTACAGTCGGGGGTACACTGAAGCTTTCTTT.

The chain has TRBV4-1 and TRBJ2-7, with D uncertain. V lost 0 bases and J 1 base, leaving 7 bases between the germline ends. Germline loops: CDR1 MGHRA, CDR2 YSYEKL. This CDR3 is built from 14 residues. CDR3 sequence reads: CASSQDPKSYEQYF. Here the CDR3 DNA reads TGCGCCAGCAGCCAAGATCCCAAGTCCTACGAGCAGTACTTC.

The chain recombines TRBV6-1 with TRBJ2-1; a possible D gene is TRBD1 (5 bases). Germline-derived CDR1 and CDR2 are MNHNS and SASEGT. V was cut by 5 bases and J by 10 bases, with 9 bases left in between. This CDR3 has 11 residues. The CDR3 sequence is CASSWTLEQFF. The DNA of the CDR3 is TGTGCCAGCAGTTGGACACTAGAGCAGTTCTTC.

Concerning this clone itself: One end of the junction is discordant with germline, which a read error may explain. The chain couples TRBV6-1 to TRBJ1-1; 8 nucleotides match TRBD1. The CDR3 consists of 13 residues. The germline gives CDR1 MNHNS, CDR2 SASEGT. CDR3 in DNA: TGTGCCAGCAGCAGACAGGGGAACCCTGAAGCTTTCTTT. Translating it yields CASSRQGNPEAFF.

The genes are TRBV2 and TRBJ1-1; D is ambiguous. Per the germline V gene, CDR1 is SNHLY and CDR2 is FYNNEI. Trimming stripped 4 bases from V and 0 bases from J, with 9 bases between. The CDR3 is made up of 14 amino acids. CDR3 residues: CASSVENLNTEAFF. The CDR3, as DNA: TGTGCCAGCAGTGTGGAGAATTTGAACACTGAAGCTTTCTTT. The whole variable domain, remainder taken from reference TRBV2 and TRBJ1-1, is EPEVTQTPSHQVTQMGQEVILRCVPISNHLYFYWYRQILGQKVEFLVSFYNNEISEKSEIFDDQFSVERPDGSNFTLKIRSTKLEDSAMYFCASSVENLNTEAFFGQGTRLTVV.

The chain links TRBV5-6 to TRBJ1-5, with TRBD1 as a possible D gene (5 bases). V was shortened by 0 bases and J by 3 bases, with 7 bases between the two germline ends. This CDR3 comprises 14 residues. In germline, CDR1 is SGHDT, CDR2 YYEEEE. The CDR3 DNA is TGTGCCAGCAGCTTGGGACAGAACAATCAGCCCCAGCATTTT. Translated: CASSLGQNNQPQHF.

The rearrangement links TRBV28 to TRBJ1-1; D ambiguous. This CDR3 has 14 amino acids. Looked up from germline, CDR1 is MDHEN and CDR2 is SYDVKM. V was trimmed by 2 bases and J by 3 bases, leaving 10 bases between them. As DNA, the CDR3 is TGTGCCAGCAGTTTAGACCTCGGATACACTGAAGCTTTCTTT. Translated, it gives CASSLDLGYTEAFF.

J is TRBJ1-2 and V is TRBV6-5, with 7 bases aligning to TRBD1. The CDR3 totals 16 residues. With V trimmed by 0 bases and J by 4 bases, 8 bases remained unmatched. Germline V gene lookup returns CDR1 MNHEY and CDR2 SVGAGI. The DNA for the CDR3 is TGTGCCAGCAGTTACTCGCGGACAGGTGGATCCTATGGCTACACCTTC. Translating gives CASSYSRTGGSYGYTF.

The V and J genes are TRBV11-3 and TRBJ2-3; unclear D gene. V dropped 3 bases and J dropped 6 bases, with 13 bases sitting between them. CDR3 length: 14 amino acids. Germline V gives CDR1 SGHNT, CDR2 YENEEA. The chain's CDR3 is CASSLRMGFDTQYF. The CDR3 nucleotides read TGTGCCAGCAGCTTGAGGATGGGATTTGATACGCAGTATTTT.